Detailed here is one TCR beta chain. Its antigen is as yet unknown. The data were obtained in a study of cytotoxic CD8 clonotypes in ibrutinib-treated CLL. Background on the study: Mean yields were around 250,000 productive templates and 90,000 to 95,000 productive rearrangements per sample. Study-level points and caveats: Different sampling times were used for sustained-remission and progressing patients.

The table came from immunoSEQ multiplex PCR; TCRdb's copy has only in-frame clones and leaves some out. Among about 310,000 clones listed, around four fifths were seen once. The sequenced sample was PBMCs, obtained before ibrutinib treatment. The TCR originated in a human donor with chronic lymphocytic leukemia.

CDR3 region: CASSLGLESSYNEQFF. The CDR3 nucleotides are TGTGCCAGCAGCTTAGGTCTCGAGAGCTCCTACAATGAGCAGTTCTTC. J is TRBJ2-1 and V is TRBV7-6; D remains unclear. This CDR3 has 16 residues. Trimming cost V 1 base and J 0 bases, with 10 bases left between them. Germline CDR1 reads SGHVS; CDR2 reads FNYEAQ.